One TCR beta chain is described in this entry. Antigen specificity is unknown. This CDR3 region has 13 residues. The germline gives CDR1 SQVTM, CDR2 ANQGSEA. Trimming took 1 base from V and 3 from J, leaving 10 bases between them. The sample comes from a study of OX40 agonist ivuxolimab in advanced cancers. Study context: Cohort: about 82% men, mean age around 55, aged about 20 to 90. Prior anti-PD-1, anti-PD-L1 or anti-CTLA-4 therapy was allowed; 35% to 40% had some. The study, taken as a whole, reports: The study observed clonal expansion of CD4+ and CD8+ blood T cells by week 6 at 0.1 to 3.0 mg/kg.

Individuals having autoimmune disease history or systemic immunosuppression were not enrolled. Clones were sequenced by immunoSEQ multiplex PCR, and TCRdb holds only the in-frame ones, with some missing. The repertoire has tens of thousands of clones, approximately 89% of them found once; the top ten carry roughly 28%. This sequence was found in an adult with an advanced solid tumor such as melanoma, head and neck, liver or kidney cancer. The sample was CD4+ or CD8+ T cells sorted from blood, taken in a trial of the OX40 agonist ivuxolimab. The V gene is TRBV29-1, the J gene TRBJ2-7; perhaps TRBD1 as D (5 bases). CDR3 in amino acids: CSVEAGDSYEQYF. The CDR3 DNA reads TGCAGCGTTGAAGCTGGCGACAGCTACGAGCAGTACTTC.